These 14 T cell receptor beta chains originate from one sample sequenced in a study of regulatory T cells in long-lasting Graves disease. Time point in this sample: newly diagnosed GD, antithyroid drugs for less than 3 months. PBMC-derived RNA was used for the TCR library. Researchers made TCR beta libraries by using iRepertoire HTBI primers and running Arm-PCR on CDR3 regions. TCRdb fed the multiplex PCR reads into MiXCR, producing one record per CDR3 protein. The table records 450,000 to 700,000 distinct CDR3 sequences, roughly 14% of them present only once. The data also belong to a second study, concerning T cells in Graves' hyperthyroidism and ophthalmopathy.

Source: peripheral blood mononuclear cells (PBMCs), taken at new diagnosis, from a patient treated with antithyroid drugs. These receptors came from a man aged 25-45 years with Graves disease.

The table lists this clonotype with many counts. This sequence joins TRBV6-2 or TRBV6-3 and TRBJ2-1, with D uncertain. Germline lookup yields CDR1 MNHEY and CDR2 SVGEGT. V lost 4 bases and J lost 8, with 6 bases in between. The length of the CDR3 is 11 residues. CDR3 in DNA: TGTGCCAGCAGTTTTAGGGATGAGCAGTTCTTC. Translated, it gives CASSFRDEQFF.

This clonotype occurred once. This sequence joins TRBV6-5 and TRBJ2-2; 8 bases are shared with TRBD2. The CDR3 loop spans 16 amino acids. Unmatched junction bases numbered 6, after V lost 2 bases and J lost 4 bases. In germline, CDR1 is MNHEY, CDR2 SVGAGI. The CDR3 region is CASSYGAGGPTGELFF. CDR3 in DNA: TGTGCCAGCAGTTACGGGGCGGGAGGCCCCACCGGGGAGCTGTTTTTT.

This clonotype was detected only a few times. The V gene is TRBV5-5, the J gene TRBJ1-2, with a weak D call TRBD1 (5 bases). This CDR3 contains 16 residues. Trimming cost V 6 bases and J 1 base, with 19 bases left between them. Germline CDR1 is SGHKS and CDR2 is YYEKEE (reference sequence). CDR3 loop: CASTTGGAHINYGYTF. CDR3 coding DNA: TGTGCCAGCACCACGGGAGGGGCCCACATTAACTATGGCTACACCTTC.

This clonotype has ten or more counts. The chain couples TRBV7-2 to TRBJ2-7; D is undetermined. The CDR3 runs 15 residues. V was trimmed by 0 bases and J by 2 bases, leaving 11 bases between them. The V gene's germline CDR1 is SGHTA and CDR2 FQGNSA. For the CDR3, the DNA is TGTGCCAGCAGCTTAGCCTCGCCAAAAGCCTACGAGCAGTACTTC. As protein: CASSLASPKAYEQYF.

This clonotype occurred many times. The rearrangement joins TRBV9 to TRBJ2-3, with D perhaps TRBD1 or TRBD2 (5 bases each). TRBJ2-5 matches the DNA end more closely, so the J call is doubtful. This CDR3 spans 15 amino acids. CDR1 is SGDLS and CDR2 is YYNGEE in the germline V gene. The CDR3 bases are TGTGCCAGCAGCCGTCGCGGAGCTGGGGGTGAGACCCAGTACTTC. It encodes CASSRRGAGGETQYF.

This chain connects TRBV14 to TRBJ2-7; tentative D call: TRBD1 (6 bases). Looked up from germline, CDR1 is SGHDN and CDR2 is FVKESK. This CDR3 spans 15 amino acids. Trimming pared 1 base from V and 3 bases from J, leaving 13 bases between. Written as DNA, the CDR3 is TGTGCCAGCAGCCAAGCCGCAGGGGCGGGCTACGAGCAGTACTTC. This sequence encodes CASSQAAGAGYEQYF.

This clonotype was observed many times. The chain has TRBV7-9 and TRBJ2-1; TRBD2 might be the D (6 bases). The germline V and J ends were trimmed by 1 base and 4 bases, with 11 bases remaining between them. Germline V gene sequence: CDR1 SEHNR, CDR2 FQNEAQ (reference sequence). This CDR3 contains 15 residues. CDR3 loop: CASSLERLGYNEQFF. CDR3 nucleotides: TGTGCCAGCAGCTTAGAAAGACTAGGTTACAATGAGCAGTTCTTC.

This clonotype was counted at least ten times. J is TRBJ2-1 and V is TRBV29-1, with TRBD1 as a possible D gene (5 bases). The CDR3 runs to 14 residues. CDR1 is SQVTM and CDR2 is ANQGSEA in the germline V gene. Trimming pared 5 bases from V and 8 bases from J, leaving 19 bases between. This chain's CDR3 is CSVMEGHLGHEQFF. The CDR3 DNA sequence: TGCAGCGTTATGGAAGGACACCTGGGCCATGAGCAGTTCTTC.

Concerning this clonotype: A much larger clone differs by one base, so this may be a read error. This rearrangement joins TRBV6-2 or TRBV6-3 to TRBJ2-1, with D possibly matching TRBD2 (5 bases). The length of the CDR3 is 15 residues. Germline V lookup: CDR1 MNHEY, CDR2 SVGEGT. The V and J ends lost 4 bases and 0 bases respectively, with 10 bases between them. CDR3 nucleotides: TGTGCCAGCAGTTTAAAAGGGAGCTCCTACAATGAGCAGTTCTTC. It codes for CASSLKGSSYNEQFF.

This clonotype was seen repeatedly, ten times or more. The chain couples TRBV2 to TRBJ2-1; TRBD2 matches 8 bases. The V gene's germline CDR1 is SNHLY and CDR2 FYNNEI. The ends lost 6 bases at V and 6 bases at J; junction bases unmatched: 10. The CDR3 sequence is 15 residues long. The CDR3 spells CASRSGTGRGNEQFF. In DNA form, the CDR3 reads TGTGCCAGCAGGTCAGGGACCGGGAGGGGCAATGAGCAGTTCTTC.

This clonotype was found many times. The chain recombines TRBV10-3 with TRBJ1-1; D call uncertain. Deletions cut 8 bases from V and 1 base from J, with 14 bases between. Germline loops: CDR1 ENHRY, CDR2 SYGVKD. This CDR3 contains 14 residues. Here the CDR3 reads CAIGKKGPNTEAFF. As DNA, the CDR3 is TGTGCCATCGGGAAGAAGGGTCCGAACACTGAAGCTTTCTTT.

The CDR3 sequence: CASREGLAPYEQYF. The DNA of the CDR3 is TGTGCCAGCCGGGAGGGACTCGCCCCCTACGAGCAGTACTTC. The chain couples TRBV6-1 to TRBJ2-7, with 8 bases that match TRBD2. The germline gives CDR1 MNHNS, CDR2 SASEGT. V trimming: 8 bases; J trimming: 2 bases; junction bases outside the gene matches: 8. CDR3 length: 14 residues.

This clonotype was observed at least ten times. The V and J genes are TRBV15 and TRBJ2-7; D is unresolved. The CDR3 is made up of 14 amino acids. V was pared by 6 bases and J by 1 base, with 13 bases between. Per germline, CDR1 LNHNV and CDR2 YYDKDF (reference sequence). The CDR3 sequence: CATSVEYGSYEQYF. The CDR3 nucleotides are TGTGCCACCAGTGTCGAGTACGGATCCTACGAGCAGTACTTC.

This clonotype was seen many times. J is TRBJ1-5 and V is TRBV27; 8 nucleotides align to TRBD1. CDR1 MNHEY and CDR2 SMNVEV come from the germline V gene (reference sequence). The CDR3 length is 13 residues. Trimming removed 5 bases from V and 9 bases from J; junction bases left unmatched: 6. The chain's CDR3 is CASSVYGTGPQHF. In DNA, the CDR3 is TGTGCCAGCAGTGTATACGGGACAGGGCCCCAGCATTTT.